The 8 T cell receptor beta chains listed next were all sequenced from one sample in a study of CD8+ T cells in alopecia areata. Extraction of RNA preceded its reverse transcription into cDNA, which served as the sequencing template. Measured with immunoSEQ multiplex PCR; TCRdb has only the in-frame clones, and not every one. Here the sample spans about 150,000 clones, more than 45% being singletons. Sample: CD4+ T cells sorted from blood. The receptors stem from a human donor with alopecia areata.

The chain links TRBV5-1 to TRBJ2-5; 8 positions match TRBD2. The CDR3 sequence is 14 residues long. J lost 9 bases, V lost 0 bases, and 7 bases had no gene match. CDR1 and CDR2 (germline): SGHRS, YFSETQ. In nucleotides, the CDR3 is TGCGCCAGCAGCTTGGATGGGACTAGACAGTCCCAGTACTTC. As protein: CASSLDGTRQSQYF.

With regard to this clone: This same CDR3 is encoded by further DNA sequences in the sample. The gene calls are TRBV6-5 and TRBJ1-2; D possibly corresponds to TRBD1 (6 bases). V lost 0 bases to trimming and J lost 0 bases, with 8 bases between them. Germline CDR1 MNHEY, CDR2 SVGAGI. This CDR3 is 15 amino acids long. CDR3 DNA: TGTGCCAGCAGTTACTCCAGGGGCGCTAACTATGGCTACACCTTC. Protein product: CASSYSRGANYGYTF.

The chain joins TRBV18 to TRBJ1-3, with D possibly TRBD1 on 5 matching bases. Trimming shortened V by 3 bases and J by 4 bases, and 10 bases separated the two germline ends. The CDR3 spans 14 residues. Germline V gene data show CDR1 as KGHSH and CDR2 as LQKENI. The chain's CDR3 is CASSPAGSGNTIYF. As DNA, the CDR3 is TGTGCCAGCTCACCCGCAGGGTCCGGAAACACCATATATTTT.

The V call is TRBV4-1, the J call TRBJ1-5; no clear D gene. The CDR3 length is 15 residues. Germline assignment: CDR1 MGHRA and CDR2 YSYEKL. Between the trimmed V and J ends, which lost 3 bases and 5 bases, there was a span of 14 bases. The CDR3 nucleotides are TGCGCCAGCAGCCACCCATATCGGCGGGATCAGCCCCAGCATTTT. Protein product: CASSHPYRRDQPQHF.

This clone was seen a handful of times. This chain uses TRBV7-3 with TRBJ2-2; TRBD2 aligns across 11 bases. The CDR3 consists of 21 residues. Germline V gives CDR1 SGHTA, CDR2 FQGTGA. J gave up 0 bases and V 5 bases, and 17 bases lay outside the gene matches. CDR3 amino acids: CASSPYPVGLAGLANTGELFF. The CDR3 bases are TGTGCCAGCAGCCCCTACCCCGTTGGACTAGCGGGCCTCGCGAACACCGGGGAGCTGTTTTTT.

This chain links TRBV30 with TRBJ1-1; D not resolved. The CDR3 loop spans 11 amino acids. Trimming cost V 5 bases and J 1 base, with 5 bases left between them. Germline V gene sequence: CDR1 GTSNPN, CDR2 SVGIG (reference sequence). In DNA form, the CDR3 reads TGTGCCTGGGCTCGGAACACTGAAGCTTTCTTT. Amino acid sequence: CAWARNTEAFF.

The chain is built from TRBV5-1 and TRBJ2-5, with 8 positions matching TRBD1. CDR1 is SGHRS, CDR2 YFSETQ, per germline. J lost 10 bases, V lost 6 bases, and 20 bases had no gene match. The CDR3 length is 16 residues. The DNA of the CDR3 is TGCGCCAGCACAGGGGGCTCGGCCGGAATAAATGGGGACCAGTACTTC. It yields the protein CASTGGSAGINGDQYF.

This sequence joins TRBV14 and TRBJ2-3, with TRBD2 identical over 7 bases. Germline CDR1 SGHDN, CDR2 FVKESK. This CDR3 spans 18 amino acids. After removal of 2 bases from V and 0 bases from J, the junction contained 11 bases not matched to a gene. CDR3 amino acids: CASSQKAGRRLSTDTQYF. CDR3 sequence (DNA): TGTGCCAGCAGCCAAAAAGCGGGGAGAAGACTTAGCACAGATACGCAGTATTTT.